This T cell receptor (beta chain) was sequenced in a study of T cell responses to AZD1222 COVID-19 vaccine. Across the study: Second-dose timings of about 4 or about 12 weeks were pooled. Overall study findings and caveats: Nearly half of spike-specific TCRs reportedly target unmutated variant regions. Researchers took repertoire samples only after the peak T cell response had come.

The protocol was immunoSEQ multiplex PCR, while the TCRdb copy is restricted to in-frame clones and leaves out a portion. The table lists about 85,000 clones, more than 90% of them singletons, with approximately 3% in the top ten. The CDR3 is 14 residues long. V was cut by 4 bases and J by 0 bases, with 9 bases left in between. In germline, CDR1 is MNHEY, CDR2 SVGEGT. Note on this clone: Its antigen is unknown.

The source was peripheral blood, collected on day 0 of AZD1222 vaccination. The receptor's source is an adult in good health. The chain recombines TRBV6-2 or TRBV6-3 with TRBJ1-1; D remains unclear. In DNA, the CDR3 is TGTGCCAGCAGTTCCCTGGGAATGAACACTGAAGCTTTCTTT. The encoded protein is CASSSLGMNTEAFF.